Listed here are 13 T cell receptor beta chains from one sample, sequenced in a study of T cells in Graves' hyperthyroidism and ophthalmopathy. TCR beta CDR3 sequences were amplified from RNA transcripts. During a first-round RT-PCR of the TCR CDR3, the HTBI primer set was used. TCRdb used MiXCR to reprocess the multiplex PCR reads, holding one entry per CDR3 protein. The sample includes roughly 700,000 distinct CDR3 sequences, 14% seen only once; the top ten take roughly 10%. The sequenced material came from blood. Receptor source: a woman between 18 and 29 years old with Graves' hyperthyroidism.

The chain uses TRBV12-3 or TRBV12-4 and TRBJ1-1; D ambiguous. The CDR3 has 11 amino acids. Trimming took 5 bases from V and 5 from J, leaving 6 bases between them. The CDR3 sequence: CASSTETEAFF. The CDR3 DNA follows: TGTGCCAGCAGTACCGAGACTGAAGCTTTCTTT.

This clonotype turned up a few times. The genes are TRBV20-1 and TRBJ2-7, with D unresolved. Trimming cost V 4 bases and J 3 bases, with 7 bases left between them. From germline, CDR1 is DFQATT and CDR2 SNEGSKA (reference sequence). This CDR3 spans 11 amino acids. The CDR3 nucleotides are TGCAGTGCTATCGTCCTCTACGAGCAGTACTTC. Its translation: CSAIVLYEQYF.

There are a few counts of this clonotype. The chain is built from TRBV20-1 and TRBJ1-6, with unresolved D. Germline V gene sequence: CDR1 DFQATT, CDR2 SNEGSKA (reference sequence). V lost 6 bases and J lost 5, with 14 bases in between. The CDR3 length is 14 residues. CDR3 DNA sequence: TGCAGTGCAGCCTCCCGGGCCGATAATTCACCCCTCCACTTT. As protein: CSAASRADNSPLHF.

This clonotype was recorded many times. V and J are TRBV5-1 and TRBJ2-1; 8 bases fit TRBD2. Germline trimming cut 2 bases from V and 6 bases from J; bases unmatched to any gene: 10. There are 16 residues in the CDR3. Germline V gene data show CDR1 as SGHRS and CDR2 as YFSETQ. CDR3 region: CASSLTGLVASNEQFF. CDR3 DNA sequence: TGCGCCAGCAGCTTAACGGGACTAGTCGCCTCCAATGAGCAGTTCTTC.

This clonotype was counted between two and nine times. The genes are TRBV4-1 and TRBJ2-7; no clear D. CDR1 is MGHRA, CDR2 YSYEKL, per germline. This CDR3 has 17 amino acids. The V gene lost 1 base and the J gene lost 0 bases, with 16 bases spanning the gap. CDR3 sequence: CASSQGSWYSSSYEQYF. The CDR3 nucleotides read TGCGCCAGCAGCCAAGGATCCTGGTATTCTAGCTCCTACGAGCAGTACTTC.

This clonotype was counted a few times. The chain employs TRBV6-6 and TRBJ2-2; 11 bases line up with TRBD2. Germline V gene lookup returns CDR1 MNHNY and CDR2 SVGAGI (reference sequence). J lost 4 bases, V lost 2 bases, and 3 bases had no gene match. The CDR3 extends over 16 amino acids. The CDR3 DNA follows: TGTGCCAGCAGTTACACTAGCGGGAGACTCACCGGGGAGCTGTTTTTT. Amino acid sequence: CASSYTSGRLTGELFF.

At least ten counts were recorded for this clonotype. The rearrangement links TRBV11-2 to TRBJ2-3; 10 nucleotides align to TRBD2. V shed 4 bases, J shed 1 base, and the junction held 11 bases outside the gene matches. The CDR3 runs 18 residues. In germline, CDR1 is SGHAT, CDR2 FQNNGV. In DNA, the CDR3 is TGTGCCAGCAGCTCGTCTAGCGGGAGAGTATGGGGCACAGATACGCAGTATTTT. Residues: CASSSSSGRVWGTDTQYF.

This clonotype was observed a handful of times. The chain carries TRBV2 and TRBJ2-3; TRBD2 agrees at 8 bases. J was trimmed by 6 bases and V by 5 bases; bases with no gene match: 7. Germline V gene lookup returns CDR1 SNHLY and CDR2 FYNNEI. This CDR3 is 14 amino acids long. Written as DNA, the CDR3 is TGTGCCAGCAGTACGACGGGAGGGCGGGATACGCAGTATTTT. Protein sequence: CASSTTGGRDTQYF.

Only a few counts were recorded for this clonotype. The chain is built from TRBV6-1 and TRBJ2-1; possible D gene TRBD1, 5 bases. The CDR3 spans 15 residues. Trimming pared 1 base from V and 2 bases from J, leaving 9 bases between. CDR1 is MNHNS, CDR2 SASEGT, per germline. CDR3 in amino acids: CASSEVDTAYNEQFF. Written as DNA, the CDR3 is TGTGCCAGCAGTGAAGTGGACACCGCCTACAATGAGCAGTTCTTC.

This clonotype was seen more than once but under ten times. The V and J genes are TRBV7-7 and TRBJ2-7; no definite D call. In germline, CDR1 is SSHAT, CDR2 FNYEAQ (reference sequence). CDR3 length: 13 amino acids. With 1 base removed from V and 6 bases from J, the gap between germline ends came to 10 bases. The CDR3 here is CASSLDAAGEQYF. Here the CDR3 DNA reads TGTGCCAGCAGCTTAGATGCAGCCGGCGAGCAGTACTTC.

This clonotype was seen only a few times. This rearrangement joins TRBV29-1 to TRBJ1-3; D gene uncertain. Germline V gene data show CDR1 as SQVTM and CDR2 as ANQGSEA. V was cut by 7 bases and J by 3 bases, with 13 bases left in between. The CDR3 length is 13 residues. In DNA form, the CDR3 reads TGCAGCGCAGCCGTCCACAGTGGAAACACCATATATTTT. It codes for CSAAVHSGNTIYF.

About this clonotype: It may be a read error: a sequence one base away is much more abundant. This chain connects TRBV30 to TRBJ1-1; a weak D match, TRBD1 (5 bases). Germline V gives CDR1 GTSNPN, CDR2 SVGIG (reference sequence). V was cut by 8 bases and J by 5 bases, with 21 bases left in between. The CDR3 has 14 residues. CDR3: CAENQGGARTEAFF. CDR3 bases: TGTGCCGAAAACCAGGGTGGGGCGCGGACTGAAGCTTTCTTT.

This clonotype has just a few counts. This chain uses TRBV28 with TRBJ2-6; no reliable D call. Germline values: CDR1 MDHEN, CDR2 SYDVKM. V lost 4 bases and J lost 0, with 22 bases in between. The CDR3 contains 20 residues. DNA for the CDR3: TGTGCCAGCAGTTCTTACTATTCCCCCGCTCATGGCTCTGGGGCCAACGTCCTGACTTTC. Protein: CASSSYYSPAHGSGANVLTF.